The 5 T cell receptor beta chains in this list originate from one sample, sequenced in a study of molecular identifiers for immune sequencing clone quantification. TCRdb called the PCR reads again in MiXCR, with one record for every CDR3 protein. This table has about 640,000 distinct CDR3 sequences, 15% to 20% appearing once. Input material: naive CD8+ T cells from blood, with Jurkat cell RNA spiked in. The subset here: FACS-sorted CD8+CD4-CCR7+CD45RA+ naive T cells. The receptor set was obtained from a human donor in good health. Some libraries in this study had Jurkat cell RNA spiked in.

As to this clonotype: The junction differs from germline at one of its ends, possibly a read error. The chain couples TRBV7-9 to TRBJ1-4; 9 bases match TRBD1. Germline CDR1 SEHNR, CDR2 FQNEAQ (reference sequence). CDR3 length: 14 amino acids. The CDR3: CASSPGQGDDKLFF. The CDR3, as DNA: TGTGCCAGCAGCCCGGGACAGGGAGATGATAAACTGTTTTTT.

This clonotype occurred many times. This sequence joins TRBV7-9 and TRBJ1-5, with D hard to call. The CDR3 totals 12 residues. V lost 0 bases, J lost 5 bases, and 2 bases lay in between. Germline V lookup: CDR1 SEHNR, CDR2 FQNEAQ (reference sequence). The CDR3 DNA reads TGTGCCAGCAGCTTAGCCCATCAGCCCCAGCATTTT. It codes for CASSLAHQPQHF.

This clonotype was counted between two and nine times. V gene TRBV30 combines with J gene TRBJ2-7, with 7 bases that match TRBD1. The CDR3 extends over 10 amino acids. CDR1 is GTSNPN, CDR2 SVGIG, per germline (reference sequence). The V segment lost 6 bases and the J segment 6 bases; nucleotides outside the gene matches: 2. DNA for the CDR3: TGTGCCTGTCGGGACAGCGAGCAGTACTTC. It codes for CACRDSEQYF.

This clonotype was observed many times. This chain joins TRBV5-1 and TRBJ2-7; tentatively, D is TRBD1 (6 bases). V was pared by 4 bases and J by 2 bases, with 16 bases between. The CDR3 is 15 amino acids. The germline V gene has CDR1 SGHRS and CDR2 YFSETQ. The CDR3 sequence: CASSPASTGTYEQYF. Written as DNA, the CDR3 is TGCGCCAGCAGCCCCGCTTCGACAGGTACCTACGAGCAGTACTTC.

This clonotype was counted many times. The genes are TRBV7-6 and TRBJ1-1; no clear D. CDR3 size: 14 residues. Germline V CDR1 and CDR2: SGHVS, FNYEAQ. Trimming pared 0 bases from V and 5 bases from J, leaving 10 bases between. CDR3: CASSLARTGTEAFF. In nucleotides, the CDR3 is TGTGCCAGCAGCTTAGCGCGGACGGGGACTGAAGCTTTCTTT.